This T cell receptor (beta chain) is drawn from a study of OX40 agonist ivuxolimab in advanced cancers. This table comes from immunoSEQ multiplex PCR, and its TCRdb copy is limited to in-frame clones, with some not included. The sample holds some 150,000 clones, roughly 91% seen once. The CDR3 spans 12 residues. Germline CDR1 LNHDA, CDR2 SQIVND (reference sequence). V lost 7 bases, J lost 6 bases, and 3 bases stayed unmatched. The chain is built from TRBV19 and TRBJ1-2, with TRBD1 identical over 9 bases. The clonotype originates from an adult with an advanced solid tumor such as melanoma, head and neck, liver or kidney cancer. Sequenced here: CD4+ or CD8+ T cells sorted from blood, sampled in a trial of the OX40 agonist ivuxolimab. The CDR3 DNA reads as TGTGCCAGTATTCGGACAGGGGATGGCTACACCTTC. Its protein is CASIRTGDGYTF.